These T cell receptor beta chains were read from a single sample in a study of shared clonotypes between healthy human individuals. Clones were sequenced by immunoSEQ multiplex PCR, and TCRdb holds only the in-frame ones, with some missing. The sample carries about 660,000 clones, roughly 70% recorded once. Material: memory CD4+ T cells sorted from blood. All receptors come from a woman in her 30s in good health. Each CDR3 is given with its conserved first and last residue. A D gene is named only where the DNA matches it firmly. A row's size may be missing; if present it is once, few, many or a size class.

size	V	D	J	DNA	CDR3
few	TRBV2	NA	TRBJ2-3	TGTGCCAGCAGTGGCGGCACAGATACGCAGTATTTT	CASSGGTDTQYF
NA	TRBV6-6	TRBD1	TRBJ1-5	TGTGCCAGCAGTTACCAGGGGGTTAGCAATCAGCCCCAGCATTTT	CASSYQGVSNQPQHF
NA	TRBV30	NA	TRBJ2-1	TGTGCCTGGAGGCATATTGCGGGCTACAATGAGCAGTTCTTC	CAWRHIAGYNEQFF
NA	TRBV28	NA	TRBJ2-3	TGTGCCAGCAGTCCCCCGATGGCAGGATTTAGCACAGATACGCAGTATTTT	CASSPPMAGFSTDTQYF
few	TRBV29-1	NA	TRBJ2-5	TGCAGCGTTGAAGATCTCGGGGGAATCCAAGAGACCCAGTACTTC	CSVEDLGGIQETQYF
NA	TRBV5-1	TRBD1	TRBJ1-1	TGCGCCAGCAGCTTGGCGACAGGGGTGAGCACTGAAGCTTTCTTT	CASSLATGVSTEAFF
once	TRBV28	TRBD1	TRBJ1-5	TGTGCCAGCAGTTTACGAGGTGACAGGGGGTATACTCAGCCCCAGCATTTT	CASSLRGDRGYTQPQHF
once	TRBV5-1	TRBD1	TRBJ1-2	TGCGCCAGCAGCCGCACAGGGGTGAATGGCTACACCTTC	CASSRTGVNGYTF
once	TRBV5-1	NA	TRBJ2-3	TGCGCCAGCAGCTTGGCCCAGGTGGCCGATACGCAGTATTTT	CASSLAQVADTQYF
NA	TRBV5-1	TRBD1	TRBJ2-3	TGCGCCAGCAGCGCCACAGGGGTGATTTTTGCAGATACGCAGTATTTT	CASSATGVIFADTQYF
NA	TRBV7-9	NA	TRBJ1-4	TGTGCCAGCAGCAACGAGGGGGTAAATGAAAAACTGTTTTTT	CASSNEGVNEKLFF
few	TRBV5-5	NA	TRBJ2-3	TGTGCCAGCAGCGCGGGACTCTTCGATACGCAGTATTTT	CASSAGLFDTQYF
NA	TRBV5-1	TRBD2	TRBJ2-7	TGCGCCAGCAGCTTGGCAAGGACTAGCGGGAGCGCTTACGAGCAGTACTTC	CASSLARTSGSAYEQYF
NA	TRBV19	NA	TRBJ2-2	TGTGCCAGTAGAAGAGCGGCGAACACCGGGGAGCTGTTTTTT	CASRRAANTGELFF
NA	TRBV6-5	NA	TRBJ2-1	TGTGCCAGCAGCCCACTTGGTAGCTCCTACAATGAGCAGTTCTTC	CASSPLGSSYNEQFF
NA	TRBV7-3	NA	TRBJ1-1	TGTGCCAGCAGCTCAGGTGCCGGCACTGAAGCTTTCTTT	CASSSGAGTEAFF
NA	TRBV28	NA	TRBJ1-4	TGTGCCAGCAGAAACAGGGTTAGTGAAAAACTGTTTTTT	CASRNRVSEKLFF
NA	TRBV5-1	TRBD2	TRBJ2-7	TGCGCCAGCAGCCCCCTGCGGGAGACTTCCTACGAGCAGTACTTC	CASSPLRETSYEQYF
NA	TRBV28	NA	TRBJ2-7	TGTGCCAGCAGTTTATGGGGCTACGAGCAGTACTTC	CASSLWGYEQYF
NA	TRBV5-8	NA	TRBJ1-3	TGTGCCAGCAGCTTGGCCCGCGGGTACGGAAACACCATATATTTT	CASSLARGYGNTIYF
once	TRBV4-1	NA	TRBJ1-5	TGCGCCAGCAGCCAAGCCCCCCAGTGGGCAAGCAATCAGCCCCAGCATTTT	CASSQAPQWASNQPQHF
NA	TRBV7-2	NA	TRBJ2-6	TGTGCCAGCAGCTTGATGGCTAGCCCTGGGGCCAACGTCCTGACTTTC	CASSLMASPGANVLTF
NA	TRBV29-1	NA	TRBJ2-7	TGCAGCGTAAGGACAAGCTCCTACGAGCAGTACTTC	CSVRTSSYEQYF
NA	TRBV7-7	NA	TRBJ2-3	TGTGCCAGCAGCTTGGGGGCCTGGACAGATACGCAGTATTTT	CASSLGAWTDTQYF
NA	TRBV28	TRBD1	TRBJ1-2	TGTGCCAGCTTATCCTTATCAGGGGGTAGTTACTATGGCTACACCTTC	CASLSLSGGSYYGYTF
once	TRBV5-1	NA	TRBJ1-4	TGCGCCAGCCGGATGGAAGCAACTAATGAAAAACTGTTTTTT	CASRMEATNEKLFF
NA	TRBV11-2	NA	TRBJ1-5	TGTGCCAGCAGTTCCAGGGTGGGCAATCAGCCCCAGCATTTT	CASSSRVGNQPQHF
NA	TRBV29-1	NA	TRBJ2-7	TGCAGCGTTCGAGACACTCGCAACGAGCAGTACTTC	CSVRDTRNEQYF
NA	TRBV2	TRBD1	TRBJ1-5	TGTGCCAGTTCCGGGACAGAGGATCAGCCCCAGCATTTT	CASSGTEDQPQHF
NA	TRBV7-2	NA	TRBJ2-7	TGTGCCAGCAGCTTAGGGCTAGACCACGAGCAGTACTTC	CASSLGLDHEQYF
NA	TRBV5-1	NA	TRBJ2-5	TGCGCCAGCAGCTACAGCCCCCAAGAGACCCAGTACTTC	CASSYSPQETQYF
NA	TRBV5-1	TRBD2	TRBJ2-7	TGCGCCAGCAGCTTGGGACTAGCGGGAGGAAGATCCTACGAGCAGTACTTC	CASSLGLAGGRSYEQYF